This section outlines one T cell receptor beta chain sequence together with its context. The antigen is unknown. The sample's treatment: oral pan-JAK inhibitor, 5-10 mg twice daily. Extracted RNA was reverse transcribed, and the resulting cDNA served as sequencing template. Data came from immunoSEQ multiplex PCR; TCRdb stores just in-frame clones and leaves some out. The sample lists about 180,000 clones; about 48% were seen once. This sample was included in a study of CD8+ T cells in alopecia areata. Across the whole study: Treated patients were given 5 to 10 mg oral tofacitinib twice daily.

Study results and caveats: Higher clonality and more expanded CD8+ clones appeared in lesional than normal scalp. During tofacitinib treatment, many expanded lesional clones remained in scalp and blood.

This sequence originates from a human donor with alopecia areata. The specimen was CD8+ T cells sorted from blood, collected at week 24, from a patient treated with tofacitinib.

The CDR3 loop is CASSSRDSYYEQYF. The CDR3, as DNA: TGTGCCAGCAGCTCCCGGGACAGCTACTACGAGCAGTACTTC. The J gene is TRBJ2-7, the V gene TRBV11-1; TRBD1 agrees at 7 bases. Germline lookup yields CDR1 SGHAT and CDR2 FQDESV (reference sequence). The CDR3 contains 14 residues. With V trimmed by 4 bases and J by 3 bases, 6 bases remained unmatched.